This TCR beta chain was sequenced during a study of OX40 agonist ivuxolimab in advanced cancers. Libraries were prepared by immunoSEQ multiplex PCR; TCRdb keeps only in-frame clonotypes and omits some of them. The sample has roughly 68,000 clones; around 83% are singletons. Deletions cut 6 bases from V and 4 bases from J, with 13 bases between. There are 14 residues in the CDR3. Germline assignment: CDR1 SGDLS and CDR2 YYNGEE. The source of this sequence is an adult with an advanced solid tumor such as melanoma, head and neck, liver or kidney cancer. The chain combines TRBV9 with TRBJ2-2, with D perhaps TRBD1 or TRBD2 (5 bases each). The sample in question was CD4+ or CD8+ T cells sorted from blood, obtained in a trial of the OX40 agonist ivuxolimab. CDR3 region: CASNVEGTTGELFF. The CDR3 coding sequence is TGTGCCAGCAACGTTGAAGGGACCACCGGGGAGCTGTTTTTT.